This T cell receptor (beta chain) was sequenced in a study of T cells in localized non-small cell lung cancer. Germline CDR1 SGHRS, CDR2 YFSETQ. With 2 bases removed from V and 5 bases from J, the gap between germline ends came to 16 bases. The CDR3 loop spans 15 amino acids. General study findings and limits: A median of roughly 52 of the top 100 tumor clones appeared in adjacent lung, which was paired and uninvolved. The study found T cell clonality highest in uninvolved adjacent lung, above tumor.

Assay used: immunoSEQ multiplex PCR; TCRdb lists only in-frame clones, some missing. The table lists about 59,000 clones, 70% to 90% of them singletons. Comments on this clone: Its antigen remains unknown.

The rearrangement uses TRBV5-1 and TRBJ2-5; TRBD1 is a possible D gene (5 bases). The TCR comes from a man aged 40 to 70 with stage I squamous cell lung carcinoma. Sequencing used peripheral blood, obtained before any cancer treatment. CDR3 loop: CASSFPSTGRETQYF. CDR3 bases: TGCGCCAGCAGCTTCCCGAGTACAGGTCGGGAGACCCAGTACTTC.